This entry describes one T cell receptor beta chain. Its specific antigen is unknown. The sample holds no much larger clone one base away, and base qualities are not on file. The method was the immunoSEQ multiplex PCR assay. As for the original processing: A statistical classification framework was built for diagnosing cytomegalovirus status from the catalog of TCR beta chain sequences. TCRdb retrieved this table from immuneACCESS and kept in-frame rearrangements only. Not all clones are present; in checked studies, unresolved V genes account for under half, and no reason is known for the remainder. V and J calls and clone size are as listed in that table; D and trimming were resolved from the DNA. Counted in this sample were about 200,000 clones; approximately 87% of them appeared once. The top ten clonotypes cover around 5.6% of the sample. This sample was taken from a study of cytomegalovirus exposure and HLA in healthy donors listed by TCRdb under 2017. With respect to the entire study: According to a later analysis, one platform produced both the 110 or so validation repertoires and the approximately 670 repertoires of the first cohort. Besides the first cohort of under 700 subjects, a separate validation cohort made up of 120 or so different subjects was used. The aim of the study was to test whether cataloging public T cell receptors could identify signatures of past pathogen exposure. High-throughput TCR immunosequencing, statistical association of individual TCRs with disease status, and machine learning were combined to predict cytomegalovirus infection status.

What the authors observed across the whole study: The validation cohort had no HLA typing available for a later analysis, so co-occurrence within that cohort was assessed over all 120 or so repertoires. The classifier was reported to diagnose cytomegalovirus status with high specificity and sensitivity in both the original and validation cohorts. Most TCR sequences were observed very rarely across donors, whereas some public TCRs were present in many individuals. Three of the identified cytomegalovirus-associated TCR beta chains were confirmed in vitro to be specific for cytomegalovirus antigens. The study listed 150 to 200 TCR beta chains as associated with cytomegalovirus. Of the cluster scores, approximately 95% were above 0 in a later analysis, which found that TCRs clustered in the first cohort also tended to co-occur in the 90 to 150 validation repertoires. The authors suggested that the approach could potentially be extended to other disease states and immunological phenotypes.

The donors belonged to the validation cohort of under 150 subjects, which was separate from the roughly 700-subject first cohort. Unmatched junction bases come to 6, with V trimmed by 1 base and J by 5 bases. The CDR1 and CDR2 encoded by the germline V gene (reference sequence) are LNHDA and SQIVND. From its cysteine to its phenylalanine, the CDR3 spans 16 amino acids. The only DNA kept is the CDR3, 48 bases in frame from the first base. This clonotype originated in a woman aged 18-35 years in good health and CMV-seronegative. Here the chain combines TRBV19 and TRBJ2-1, with 9 bases matching TRBD2. The material sequenced was PBMCs. DNA sequence: TGTGCCAGTAGTATAGCCGCCCTAGCGGGGCACAATGAGCAGTTCTTC. It codes for CASSIAALAGHNEQFF.